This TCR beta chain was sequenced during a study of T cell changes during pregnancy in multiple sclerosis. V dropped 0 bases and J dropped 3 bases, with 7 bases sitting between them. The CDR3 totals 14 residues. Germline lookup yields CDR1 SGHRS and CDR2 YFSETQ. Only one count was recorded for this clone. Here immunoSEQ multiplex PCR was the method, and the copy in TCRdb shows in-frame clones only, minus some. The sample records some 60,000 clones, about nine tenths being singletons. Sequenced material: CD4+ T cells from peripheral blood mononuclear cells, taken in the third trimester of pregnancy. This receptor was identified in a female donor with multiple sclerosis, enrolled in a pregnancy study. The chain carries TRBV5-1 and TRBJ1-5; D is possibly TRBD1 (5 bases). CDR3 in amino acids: CASSLGQFNQPQHF. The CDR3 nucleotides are TGCGCCAGCAGCTTGGGACAGTTCAATCAGCCCCAGCATTTT.